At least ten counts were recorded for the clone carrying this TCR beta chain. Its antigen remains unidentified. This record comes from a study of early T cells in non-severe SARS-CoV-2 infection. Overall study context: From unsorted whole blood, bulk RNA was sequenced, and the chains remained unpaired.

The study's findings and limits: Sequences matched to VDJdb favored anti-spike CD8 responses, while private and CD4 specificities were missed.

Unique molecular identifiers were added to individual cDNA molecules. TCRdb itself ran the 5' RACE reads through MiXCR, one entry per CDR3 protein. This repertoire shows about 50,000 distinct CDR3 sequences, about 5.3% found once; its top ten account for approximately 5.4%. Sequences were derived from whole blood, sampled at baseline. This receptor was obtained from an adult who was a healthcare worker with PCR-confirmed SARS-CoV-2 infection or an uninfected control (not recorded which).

CDR3 sequence: CSASDRGRGDTQYF. The CDR3 bases are TGCAGTGCTTCCGACAGGGGGCGCGGAGATACGCAGTATTTT. The chain combines TRBV20-1 with TRBJ2-3; 10 positions agree with TRBD1. Germline CDR1 is DFQATT and CDR2 is SNEGSKA (reference sequence). This CDR3 is 14 amino acids long. Losses at the gene ends were 5 bases for V and 5 bases for J; bases not matched to a gene: 7.